These 13 T cell receptor beta chains were sequenced from one sample in a study of blood T cell repertoires in COVID-19. Some clones are missing from TCRdb's copy, which holds only in-frame ones; the method was immunoSEQ multiplex PCR. The repertoire includes 150,000 to 200,000 clones, approximately 79% of them detected once, and about 13% sits in the top ten. Specimen: peripheral blood. The receptors stem from a man in his fifties or sixties who had recovered from COVID-19.

This CDR3 is CASSPRGDYGYTF. CDR3 nucleotides: TGTGCCAGTAGTCCCAGGGGGGACTATGGCTACACCTTC. This chain connects TRBV19 to TRBJ1-2; 7 bases match TRBD1. Losses at the gene ends were 5 bases for V and 3 bases for J; bases not matched to a gene: 3. Germline lookup yields CDR1 LNHDA and CDR2 SQIVND (reference sequence). There are 13 residues in the CDR3. The full variable domain, in which reference TRBV19 and TRBJ1-2 provide the parts outside the CDR3, is DGGITQSPKYLFRKEGQNVTLSCEQNLNHDAMYWYRQDPGQGLRLIYYSQIVNDFQKGDIAEGYSVSREKKESFPLTVTSAQKNPTAFYLCASSPRGDYGYTFGSGTRLTVV.

This sequence joins TRBV28 and TRBJ1-2; tentatively, D is TRBD1 (6 bases). Germline V gene data show CDR1 as MDHEN and CDR2 as SYDVKM. V was trimmed by 3 bases and J by 4 bases, leaving 15 bases between them. The CDR3 has 15 residues. CDR3 protein: CASSLGTGTFYGYTF. CDR3 coding DNA: TGTGCCAGCAGTTTGGGCACCGGGACATTCTATGGCTACACCTTC.

The V call is TRBV18, the J call TRBJ2-2; TRBD1 aligns across 10 bases. The CDR3 length is 15 residues. Looked up from germline, CDR1 is KGHSH and CDR2 is LQKENI. V lost 3 bases and J lost 6; bases outside the gene matches: 4. CDR3 nucleotides: TGTGCCAGCTCACCGCCGGACAGGGGGTCCGGGGAGCTGTTTTTT. This sequence encodes CASSPPDRGSGELFF.

The CDR3 bases are TGTGCCAGCAGCTTAGTCGGGTTGGGTGAGCAGTTCTTC. The encoded protein is CASSLVGLGEQFF. The chain couples TRBV7-2 to TRBJ2-1; D remains unclear. V was clipped by 1 base and J by 9 bases, with 10 bases between them. Germline assignment: CDR1 SGHTA and CDR2 FQGNSA. This CDR3 has 13 amino acids.

The V and J genes are TRBV28 and TRBJ2-7, with D maybe TRBD1 (5 bases). This CDR3 comprises 13 residues. Trimming pared 10 bases from V and 1 base from J, leaving 14 bases between. Germline loops: CDR1 MDHEN, CDR2 SYDVKM. CDR3: CATETDSSYEQYF. CDR3 DNA: TGTGCCACAGAGACAGACTCTTCCTACGAGCAGTACTTC.

This chain joins TRBV27 and TRBJ1-1; TRBD1 matches 9 bases. The CDR3 contains 14 residues. Germline CDR1 and CDR2: MNHEY and SMNVEV (reference sequence). J was trimmed by 0 bases and V by 6 bases; bases with no gene match: 2. The CDR3 loop is CASSRQGVNTEAFF. CDR3 sequence (DNA): TGTGCCAGCAGCAGACAGGGGGTGAACACTGAAGCTTTCTTT.

This clone was seen only once. The chain employs TRBV19 and TRBJ2-5; 7 positions match TRBD1. Unmatched junction bases numbered 1, after V lost 7 bases and J lost 5 bases. The V gene's germline CDR1 is LNHDA and CDR2 SQIVND (reference sequence). The CDR3 runs 11 residues. Written as DNA, the CDR3 is TGTGCCAGTACCAGGGGGGAGACCCAGTACTTC. It codes for CASTRGETQYF.

The chain couples TRBV29-1 to TRBJ2-3; TRBD1 might be the D (5 bases). Between the trimmed V and J ends, which lost 5 bases and 3 bases, there was a span of 6 bases. This CDR3 contains 11 residues. Germline-derived CDR1 and CDR2 are SQVTM and ANQGSEA. In nucleotides, the CDR3 is TGCAGCGTTCGACAGACAGATACGCAGTATTTT. This gives the protein CSVRQTDTQYF.

The V call is TRBV2, the J call TRBJ2-1; possibly TRBD2 for D (5 bases). Between the trimmed V and J ends, which lost 6 bases and 6 bases, there was a span of 12 bases. The CDR3 runs to 13 residues. Germline CDR1 reads SNHLY; CDR2 reads FYNNEI. CDR3 nucleotides: TGTGCCAGCAGCAGAGGACTGCCCAATGAGCAGTTCTTC. Amino acids: CASSRGLPNEQFF. The complete variable domain, with remaining parts taken from reference TRBV2 and TRBJ2-1, reads EPEVTQTPSHQVTQMGQEVILRCVPISNHLYFYWYRQILGQKVEFLVSFYNNEISEKSEIFDDQFSVERPDGSNFTLKIRSTKLEDSAMYFCASSRGLPNEQFFGPGTRLTVL.

This clone was observed once. The rearrangement links TRBV6-6 to TRBJ2-2; D is unresolved. Trimming took off 2 bases at V and 3 bases at J, with 4 bases between the two ends. CDR3 size: 13 residues. Germline loops: CDR1 MNHNY, CDR2 SVGAGI (reference sequence). The CDR3 loop is CASSYIYTGELFF. DNA for the CDR3: TGTGCCAGCAGTTACATCTACACCGGGGAGCTGTTTTTT.

This clone was counted a single time. The rearrangement joins TRBV6-6 to TRBJ2-1; the match to TRBD2 covers 14 bases. CDR1 is MNHNY, CDR2 SVGAGI, per germline (reference sequence). This CDR3 spans 15 amino acids. V dropped 5 bases and J dropped 6; count of bases not matched to a gene: 3. The chain's CDR3 is CASSTGTSGSNEQFF. The CDR3 nucleotides read TGTGCCAGCAGTACAGGGACTAGCGGGAGCAATGAGCAGTTCTTC.

The chain carries TRBV7-2 and TRBJ1-1, with 11 bases identical to TRBD1. The germline V gene encodes CDR1 SGHTA and CDR2 FQGNSA. V was clipped by 4 bases and J by 0 bases; unmatched bases: 7. The CDR3 extends over 17 amino acids. The CDR3 protein is CASSSGQGARVNTEAFF. The CDR3 coding sequence is TGTGCCAGCAGCTCCGGACAGGGGGCGCGGGTGAACACTGAAGCTTTCTTT.

This clone has a handful of counts. As DNA, the CDR3 is TGCGCCAGCAGCCCTGGGACAGGGGTGGTCATGAACACTGAAGCTTTCTTT. Translation: CASSPGTGVVMNTEAFF. The chain couples TRBV5-1 to TRBJ1-1, with 10 bases that match TRBD1. This CDR3 is 17 amino acids long. Germline CDR1 reads SGHRS; CDR2 reads YFSETQ. Losses at the gene ends were 4 bases for V and 0 bases for J; bases not matched to a gene: 9.